Each of the 11 T cell receptor beta chains below was sequenced from the same sample in a study of blood T cell repertoires in COVID-19. Sequenced by immunoSEQ multiplex PCR; TCRdb stores in-frame clones only, minus some. The sample lists 70,000 to 80,000 clones, more than 75% occurring once. The sample comprised peripheral blood. The receptors derive from a woman aged 55-69 years with acute or convalescent COVID-19.

The chain links TRBV5-1 to TRBJ1-3, with D possibly TRBD1 on 5 matching bases. The V and J ends lost 4 bases and 0 bases respectively, with 14 bases between them. Germline V gene data show CDR1 as SGHRS and CDR2 as YFSETQ. The CDR3 consists of 16 residues. CDR3 bases: TGCGCCAGCAGCCAAGGACAAGGACACTCTGGAAACACCATATATTTT. Its protein product is CASSQGQGHSGNTIYF. Filled out from reference TRBV5-1 and TRBJ1-3, the complete variable domain reads KAGVTQTPRYLIKTRGQQVTLSCSPISGHRSVSWYQQTPGQGLQFLFEYFSETQRNKGNFPGRFSGRQFSNSRSEMNVSTLELGDSALYLCASSQGQGHSGNTIYFGEGSWLTVV.

The chain couples TRBV21-1 to TRBJ2-7; the DNA was not used to check the table's D call, TRBD1. TRBV21-1 is reported as a pseudogene. The CDR3 runs 20 residues. The CDR3 region is CASSKATYVPQGNSSYEQYF. The DNA of the CDR3 is TGTGCCAGCAGCAAAGCGACATACGTACCCCAGGGGAATAGCTCCTACGAGCAGTACTTC.

This clone was seen just once. Other DNA variants within this sample encode the same CDR3. The chain is built from TRBV24-1 and TRBJ2-6; 10 bases fit TRBD1. The CDR3 sequence is 17 residues long. Germline CDR1 is KGHDR and CDR2 is SFDVKD. Losses at the gene ends were 4 bases for V and 2 bases for J; bases not matched to a gene: 4. Here the CDR3 DNA reads TGTGCCACCAGTGAGGGACAGGGGACTCCTGGGGCCAACGTCCTGACTTTC. It specifies CATSEGQGTPGANVLTF.

This clone is medium-sized. This chain connects TRBV5-4 to TRBJ1-6; TRBD1 agrees at 7 bases. V was pared by 5 bases and J by 0 bases, with 5 bases of the junction left unmatched. The V gene's germline CDR1 is SGHNT and CDR2 YYREEE (reference sequence). This CDR3 has 16 residues. The CDR3, as DNA: TGTGCCAGCAGTAAACAGGGGAGCTCCTATAATTCACCCCTCCACTTT. Protein: CASSKQGSSYNSPLHF.

This clone was seen a few times. This sequence joins TRBV2 and TRBJ2-7; tentative D call: TRBD2 (6 bases). The CDR3 is 14 amino acids. Germline lookup yields CDR1 SNHLY and CDR2 FYNNEI. Deletions cut 4 bases from V and 1 base from J, with 11 bases between. The CDR3 protein is CASSARELSYEQYF. The CDR3 bases are TGTGCCAGCAGTGCCCGGGAGCTATCCTACGAGCAGTACTTC. The whole variable domain, filled in from reference TRBV2 and TRBJ2-7, reads EPEVTQTPSHQVTQMGQEVILRCVPISNHLYFYWYRQILGQKVEFLVSFYNNEISEKSEIFDDQFSVERPDGSNFTLKIRSTKLEDSAMYFCASSARELSYEQYFGPGTRLTVT.

The rearrangement joins TRBV25-1 to TRBJ2-1; TRBD1 aligns across 8 bases. The CDR3 is 17 amino acids. Losses at the gene ends were 2 bases for V and 7 bases for J; bases not matched to a gene: 13. CDR1 and CDR2 from the germline V gene are MGHDK and SYGVNS. The DNA of the CDR3 is TGTGCCAGCAGTGAAAAGGGGCCAGGGGGCTTAATAAATGAGCAGTTCTTC. Protein product: CASSEKGPGGLINEQFF.

This clone has just one count. This chain connects TRBV29-1 to TRBJ2-3, with 15 bases matching TRBD2. The CDR3 consists of 19 residues. Germline lookup yields CDR1 SQVTM and CDR2 ANQGSEA. The J segment lost 4 bases and the V segment lost 8 bases, leaving 19 bases of the junction unmatched. Written as DNA, the CDR3 is TGCAGCATTAAAGGACGTCCGGGACTAGCGGGGGGTCTCTCAGATACGCAGTATTTT. Translating gives CSIKGRPGLAGGLSDTQYF.

The chain is built from TRBV4-2 and TRBJ2-1; 8 bases agree with TRBD2. V shed 0 bases, J shed 8 bases, and the junction held 15 bases outside the gene matches. The germline V gene encodes CDR1 LGHNA and CDR2 YNFKEQ. The CDR3 has 18 amino acids. CDR3 in DNA: TGTGCCAGCAGCCAAGACATCCAGGGACTAGGGTTAATCGATGAGCAGTTCTTC. Protein sequence: CASSQDIQGLGLIDEQFF.

The J gene is TRBJ1-3, the V gene TRBV7-2; 8 bases line up with TRBD1. This CDR3 has 16 amino acids. V shed 4 bases, J shed 0 bases, and the junction held 5 bases outside the gene matches. Germline values: CDR1 SGHTA, CDR2 FQGNSA. The CDR3 protein is CASSWGQVSSGNTIYF. DNA for the CDR3: TGTGCCAGCAGCTGGGGACAGGTTAGCTCTGGAAACACCATATATTTT. Based on the CDR3 plus reference TRBV7-2 and TRBJ1-3, the full variable domain is GAGVSQSPSNKVTEKGKDVELRCDPISGHTALYWYRQSLGQGLEFLIYFQGNSAPDKSGLPSDRFSAERTGGSVSTLTIQRTQQEDSAVYLCASSWGQVSSGNTIYFGEGSWLTVV.

The rearrangement uses TRBV7-9 and TRBJ2-5; a weak D match, TRBD1 (5 bases). Trimming stripped 10 bases from V and 7 bases from J, with 10 bases between. CDR3 size: 10 residues. The germline V gene has CDR1 SEHNR and CDR2 FQNEAQ (reference sequence). The CDR3 coding sequence is TGTGCCACTAACCAGGGGACCCAGTACTTC. Its translation: CATNQGTQYF. The whole variable domain, remainder taken from reference TRBV7-9 and TRBJ2-5, is DTGVSQNPRHKITKRGQNVTFRCDPISEHNRLYWYRQTLGQGPEFLTYFQNEAQLEKSRLLSDRFSAERPKGSFSTLEIQRTEQGDSAMYLCATNQGTQYFGPGTRLLVL.

J is TRBJ1-1 and V is TRBV3-1 (or the pseudogene TRBV3-2), with D tentatively TRBD1 (5 bases). The CDR3 has 16 amino acids. Germline-derived CDR1 and CDR2 are LGHDT and YNNKEL (reference sequence). Trimming cost V 1 base and J 5 bases, with 17 bases left between them. Here the CDR3 reads CASSQGGGTEGTEAFF. The CDR3 DNA follows: TGTGCCAGCAGCCAAGGCGGGGGGACCGAAGGGACTGAAGCTTTCTTT.